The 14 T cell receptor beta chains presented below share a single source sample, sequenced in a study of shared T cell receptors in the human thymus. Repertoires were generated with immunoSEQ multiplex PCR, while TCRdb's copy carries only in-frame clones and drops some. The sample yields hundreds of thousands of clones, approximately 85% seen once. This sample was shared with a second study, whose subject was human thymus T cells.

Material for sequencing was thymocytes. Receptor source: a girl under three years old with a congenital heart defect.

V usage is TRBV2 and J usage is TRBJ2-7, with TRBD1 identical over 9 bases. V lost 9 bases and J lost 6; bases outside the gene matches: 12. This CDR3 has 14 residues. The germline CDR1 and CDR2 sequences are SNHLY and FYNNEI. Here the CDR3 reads CASHYGTGSSEQYF. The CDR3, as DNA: TGTGCCAGTCACTACGGGACAGGGAGCTCCGAGCAGTACTTC.

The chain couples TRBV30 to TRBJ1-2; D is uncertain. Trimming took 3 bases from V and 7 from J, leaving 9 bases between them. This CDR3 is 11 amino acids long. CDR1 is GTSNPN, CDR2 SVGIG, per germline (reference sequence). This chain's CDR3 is CAWRPTGGYTF. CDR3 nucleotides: TGTGCCTGGAGGCCCACTGGTGGCTACACCTTC.

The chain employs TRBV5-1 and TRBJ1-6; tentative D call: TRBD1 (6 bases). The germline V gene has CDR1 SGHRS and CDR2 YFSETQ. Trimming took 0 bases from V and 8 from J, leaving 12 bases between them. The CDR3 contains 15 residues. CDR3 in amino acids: CASSLAGGSDSPLHF. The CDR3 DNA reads TGCGCCAGCAGCTTGGCGGGGGGCTCGGATTCACCCCTCCACTTT. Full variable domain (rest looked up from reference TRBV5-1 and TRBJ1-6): KAGVTQTPRYLIKTRGQQVTLSCSPISGHRSVSWYQQTPGQGLQFLFEYFSETQRNKGNFPGRFSGRQFSNSRSEMNVSTLELGDSALYLCASSLAGGSDSPLHFGNGTRLTVT.

This chain's CDR3 is CASSASLTGQRNANEKLFF. Here the CDR3 DNA reads TGTGCCAGCAGTGCCTCATTGACAGGGCAGCGTAATGCTAATGAAAAACTGTTTTTT. The J gene is TRBJ1-4, the V gene TRBV6-1, with TRBD1 matching over 7 bases. CDR1 is MNHNS, CDR2 SASEGT, per germline. J gave up 3 bases and V 4 bases, and 17 bases lay outside the gene matches. The CDR3 has 19 residues.

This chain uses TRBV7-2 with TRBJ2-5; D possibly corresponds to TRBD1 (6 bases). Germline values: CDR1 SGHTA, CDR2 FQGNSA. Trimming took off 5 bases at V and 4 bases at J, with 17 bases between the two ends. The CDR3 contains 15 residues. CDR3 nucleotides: TGTGCCAGCAGCCGATATTGGGGGACACGAGAGACCCAGTACTTC. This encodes CASSRYWGTRETQYF.

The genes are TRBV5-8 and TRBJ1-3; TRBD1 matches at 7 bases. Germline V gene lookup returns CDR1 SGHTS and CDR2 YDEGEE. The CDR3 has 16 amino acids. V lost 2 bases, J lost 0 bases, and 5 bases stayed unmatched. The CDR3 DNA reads TGTGCCAGCAGCTTAGGGGACAGACCCTCTGGAAACACCATATATTTT. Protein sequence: CASSLGDRPSGNTIYF.

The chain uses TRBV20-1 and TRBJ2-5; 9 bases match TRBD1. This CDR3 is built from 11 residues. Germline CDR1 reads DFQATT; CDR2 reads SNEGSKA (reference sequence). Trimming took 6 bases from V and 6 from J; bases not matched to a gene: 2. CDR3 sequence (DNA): TGCAGTGCCGGGACAGGGAAGACCCAGTACTTC. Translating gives CSAGTGKTQYF.

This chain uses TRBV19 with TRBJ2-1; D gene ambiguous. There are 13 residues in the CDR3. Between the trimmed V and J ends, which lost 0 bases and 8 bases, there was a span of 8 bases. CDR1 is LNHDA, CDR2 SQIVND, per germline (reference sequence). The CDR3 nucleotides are TGTGCCAGTAGTATAGACCTCTTGTATGAGCAGTTCTTC. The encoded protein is CASSIDLLYEQFF.

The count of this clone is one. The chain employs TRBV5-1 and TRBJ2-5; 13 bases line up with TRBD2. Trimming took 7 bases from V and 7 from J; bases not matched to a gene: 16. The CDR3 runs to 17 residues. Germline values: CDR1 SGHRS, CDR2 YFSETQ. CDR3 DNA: TGCGCCAGCCAAGGAGGACTAGCGGGGGCGCCGGGTTGGACCCAGTACTTC. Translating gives CASQGGLAGAPGWTQYF.

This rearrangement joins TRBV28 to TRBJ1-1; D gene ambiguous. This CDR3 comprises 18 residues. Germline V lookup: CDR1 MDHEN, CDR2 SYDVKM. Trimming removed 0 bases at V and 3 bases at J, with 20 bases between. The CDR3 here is CASSLCIRDANLDTEAFF. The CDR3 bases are TGTGCCAGCAGTTTATGCATCCGGGATGCAAATCTGGACACTGAAGCTTTCTTT.

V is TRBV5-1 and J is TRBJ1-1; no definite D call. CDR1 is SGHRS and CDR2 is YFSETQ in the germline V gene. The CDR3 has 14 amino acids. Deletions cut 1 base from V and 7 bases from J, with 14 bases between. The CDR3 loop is CASSLYPGTFEAFF. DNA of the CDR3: TGCGCCAGCAGCTTGTACCCGGGTACCTTTGAAGCTTTCTTT.

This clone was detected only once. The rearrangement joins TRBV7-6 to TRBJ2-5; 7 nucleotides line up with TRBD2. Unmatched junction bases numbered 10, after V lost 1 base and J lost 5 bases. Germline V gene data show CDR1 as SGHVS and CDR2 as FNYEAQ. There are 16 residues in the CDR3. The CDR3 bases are TGTGCCAGCAGCTTAGTCTTTGGGGGGGTAGGCGAGACCCAGTACTTC. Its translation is CASSLVFGGVGETQYF.

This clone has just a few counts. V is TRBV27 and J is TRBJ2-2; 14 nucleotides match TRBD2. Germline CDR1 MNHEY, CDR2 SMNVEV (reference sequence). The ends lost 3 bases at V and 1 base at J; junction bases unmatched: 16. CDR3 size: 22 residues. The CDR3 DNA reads TGTGCCAGCAGTTTCCCCCCGACTAGCGGGGGGGCCCTCGGCCTGAACACCGGGGAGCTGTTTTTT. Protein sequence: CASSFPPTSGGALGLNTGELFF.

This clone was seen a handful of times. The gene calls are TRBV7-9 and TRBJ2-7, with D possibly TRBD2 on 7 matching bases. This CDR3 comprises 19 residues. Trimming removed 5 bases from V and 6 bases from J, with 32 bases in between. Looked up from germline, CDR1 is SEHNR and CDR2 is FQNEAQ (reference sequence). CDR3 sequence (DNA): TGTGCCAGCAGCACACCCCACACAGGGCGCTTATCGGGAGGTCGCGAGCAGTACTTC. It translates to CASSTPHTGRLSGGREQYF.